This T cell receptor beta chain was identified during a study of T cells in Graves' hyperthyroidism and ophthalmopathy. General study points: Appearing also in blood were most of the thyroid clonotypes expanded above 0.001. A model built on 13 V-J features separated ophthalmopathy from stable hyperthyroidism.

Amplification of TCR beta CDR3 regions was performed using RNA transcripts as template. An initial round of RT-PCR targeting the TCR CDR3 relied on the HTBI primer set. TCRdb called the multiplex PCR reads again in MiXCR, with one record for every CDR3 protein. The sample has about 400,000 distinct CDR3 sequences, roughly 25% seen once. On this clonotype itself: The antigen is undetermined.

This CDR3 is 14 amino acids long. Trimming pared 4 bases from V and 7 bases from J, leaving 11 bases between. Germline V lookup: CDR1 MNHEY, CDR2 SMNVEV (reference sequence). The chain combines TRBV27 with TRBJ1-6, with no clear D. The TCR comes from a man aged 50-59 years with Graves' hyperthyroidism. The sample taken for sequencing was blood. CDR3 coding DNA: TGTGCCAGCAGTTCATGGACGGGAAATTCACCCCTCCACTTT. Translating it yields CASSSWTGNSPLHF.